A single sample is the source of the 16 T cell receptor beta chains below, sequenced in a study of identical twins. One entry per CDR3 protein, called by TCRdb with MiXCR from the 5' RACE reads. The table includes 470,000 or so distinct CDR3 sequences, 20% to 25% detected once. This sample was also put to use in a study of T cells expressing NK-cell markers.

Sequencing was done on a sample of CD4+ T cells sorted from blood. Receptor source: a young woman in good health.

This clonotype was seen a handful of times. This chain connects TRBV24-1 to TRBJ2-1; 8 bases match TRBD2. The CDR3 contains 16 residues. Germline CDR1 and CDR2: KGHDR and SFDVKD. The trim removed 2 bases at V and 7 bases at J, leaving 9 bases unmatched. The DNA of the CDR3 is TGTGCCACCAGTGATTCGGGACTAGGGGCTGTGAATGAGCAGTTCTTC. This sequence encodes CATSDSGLGAVNEQFF.

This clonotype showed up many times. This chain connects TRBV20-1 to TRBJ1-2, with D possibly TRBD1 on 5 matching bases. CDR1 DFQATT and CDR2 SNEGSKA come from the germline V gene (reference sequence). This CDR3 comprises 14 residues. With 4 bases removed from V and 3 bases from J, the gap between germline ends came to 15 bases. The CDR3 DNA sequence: TGCAGTGCTACGCCCGGGGGAGCTGACTATGGCTACACCTTC. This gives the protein CSATPGGADYGYTF.

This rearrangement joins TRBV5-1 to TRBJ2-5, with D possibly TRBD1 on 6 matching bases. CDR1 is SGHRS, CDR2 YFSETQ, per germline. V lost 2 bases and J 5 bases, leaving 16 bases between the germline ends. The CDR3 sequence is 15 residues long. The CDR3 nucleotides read TGCGCCAGCAGCTTTGGGGCACCCCAGGGGGAGACCCAGTACTTC. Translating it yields CASSFGAPQGETQYF.

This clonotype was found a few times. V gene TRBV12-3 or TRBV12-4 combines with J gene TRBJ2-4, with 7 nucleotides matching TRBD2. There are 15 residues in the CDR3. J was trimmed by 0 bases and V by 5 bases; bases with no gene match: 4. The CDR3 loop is CASSPGGGAKNIQYF. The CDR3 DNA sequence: TGTGCCAGCAGTCCCGGCGGGGGAGCCAAAAACATTCAGTACTTC.

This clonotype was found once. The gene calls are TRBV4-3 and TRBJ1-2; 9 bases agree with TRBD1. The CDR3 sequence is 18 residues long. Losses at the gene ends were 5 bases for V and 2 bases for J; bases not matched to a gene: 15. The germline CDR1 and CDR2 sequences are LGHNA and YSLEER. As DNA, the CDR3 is TGCGCCAGCAGCACCCGGACAGGGGCAAATTCGATGAACTATGGCTACACCTTC. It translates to CASSTRTGANSMNYGYTF.

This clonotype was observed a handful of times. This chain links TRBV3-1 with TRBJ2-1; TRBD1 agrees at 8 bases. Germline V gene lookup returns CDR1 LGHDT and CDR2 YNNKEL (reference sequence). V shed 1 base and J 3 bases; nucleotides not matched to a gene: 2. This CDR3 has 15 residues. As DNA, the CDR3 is TGTGCCAGCAGCCAAGGGACAGGGCACTACAATGAGCAGTTCTTC. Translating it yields CASSQGTGHYNEQFF.

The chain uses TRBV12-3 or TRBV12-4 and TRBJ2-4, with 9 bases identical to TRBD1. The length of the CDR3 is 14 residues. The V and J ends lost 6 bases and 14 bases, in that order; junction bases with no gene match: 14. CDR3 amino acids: CASSLRTGGGPKYF. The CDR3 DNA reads TGTGCCAGCAGCCTCCGAACAGGGGGCGGGCCGAAGTACTTC.

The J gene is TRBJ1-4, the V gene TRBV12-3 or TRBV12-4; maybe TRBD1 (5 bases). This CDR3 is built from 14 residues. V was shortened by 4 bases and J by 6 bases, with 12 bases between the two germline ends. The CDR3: CASSYGGVYEKLFF. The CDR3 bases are TGTGCCAGCAGTTACGGAGGGGTGTATGAAAAACTGTTTTTT.

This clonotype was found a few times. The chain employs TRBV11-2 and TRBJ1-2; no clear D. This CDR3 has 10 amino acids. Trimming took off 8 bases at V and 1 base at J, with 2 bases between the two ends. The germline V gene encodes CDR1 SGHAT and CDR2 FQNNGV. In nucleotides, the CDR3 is TGTGCCAGCGGTAACTATGGCTACACCTTC. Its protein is CASGNYGYTF.

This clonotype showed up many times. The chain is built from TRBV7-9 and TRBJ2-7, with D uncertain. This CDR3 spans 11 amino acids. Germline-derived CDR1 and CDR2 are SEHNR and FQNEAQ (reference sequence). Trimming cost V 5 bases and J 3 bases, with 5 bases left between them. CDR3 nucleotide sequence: TGTGCCAGCAGCCAACTCTACGAGCAGTACTTC. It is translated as CASSQLYEQYF.

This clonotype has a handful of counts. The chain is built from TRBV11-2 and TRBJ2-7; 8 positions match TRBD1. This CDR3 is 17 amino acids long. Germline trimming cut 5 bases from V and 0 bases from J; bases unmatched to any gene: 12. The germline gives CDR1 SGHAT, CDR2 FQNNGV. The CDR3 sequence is CASSTNRGDRSSYEQYF. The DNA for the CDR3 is TGTGCCAGCAGCACAAACCGCGGGGACAGGAGCTCCTACGAGCAGTACTTC.

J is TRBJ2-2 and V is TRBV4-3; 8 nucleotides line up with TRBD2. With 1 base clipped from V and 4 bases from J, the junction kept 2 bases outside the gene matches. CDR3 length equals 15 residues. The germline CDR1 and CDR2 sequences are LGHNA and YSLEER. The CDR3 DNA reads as TGCGCCAGCAGCCAAGCTGCGGGAGGCACCGGGGAGCTGTTTTTT. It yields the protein CASSQAAGGTGELFF.

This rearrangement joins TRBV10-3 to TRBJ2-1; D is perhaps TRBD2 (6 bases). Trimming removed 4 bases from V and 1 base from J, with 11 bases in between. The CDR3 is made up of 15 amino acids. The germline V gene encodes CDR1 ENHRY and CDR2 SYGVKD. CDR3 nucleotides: TGTGCCATCAGTGCTGGTAGCGGTTCCTACAATGAGCAGTTCTTC. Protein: CAISAGSGSYNEQFF.

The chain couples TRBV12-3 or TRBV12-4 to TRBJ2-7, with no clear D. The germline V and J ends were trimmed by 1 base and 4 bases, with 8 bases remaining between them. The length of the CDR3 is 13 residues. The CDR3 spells CASSLEFRYEQYF. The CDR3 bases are TGTGCCAGCAGTTTAGAGTTCCGATACGAGCAGTACTTC.

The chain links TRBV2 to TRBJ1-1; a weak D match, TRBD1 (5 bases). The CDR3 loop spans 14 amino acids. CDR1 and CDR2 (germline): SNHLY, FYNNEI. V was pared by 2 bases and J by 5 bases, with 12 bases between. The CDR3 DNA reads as TGTGCCAGCAGTGAAAGGGGTTATTTAACTGAAGCTTTCTTT. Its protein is CASSERGYLTEAFF.

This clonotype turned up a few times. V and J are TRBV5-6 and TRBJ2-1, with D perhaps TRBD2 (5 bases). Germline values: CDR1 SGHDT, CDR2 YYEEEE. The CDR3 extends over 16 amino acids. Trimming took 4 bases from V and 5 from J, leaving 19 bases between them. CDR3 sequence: CASSGSPADSHNEQFF. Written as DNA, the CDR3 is TGTGCCAGCAGCGGGAGCCCGGCGGATAGCCACAATGAGCAGTTCTTC.